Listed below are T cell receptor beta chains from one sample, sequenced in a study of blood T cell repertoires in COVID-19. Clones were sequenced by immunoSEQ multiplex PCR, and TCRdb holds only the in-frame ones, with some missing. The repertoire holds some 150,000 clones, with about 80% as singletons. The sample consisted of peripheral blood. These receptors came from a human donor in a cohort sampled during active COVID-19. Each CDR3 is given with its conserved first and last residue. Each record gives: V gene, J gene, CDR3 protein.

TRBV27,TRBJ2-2,CASSPQGAQTGELFF
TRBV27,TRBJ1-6,CASSHRPGQVNSPLHF
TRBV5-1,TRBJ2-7,CASSLTISSYEQYF
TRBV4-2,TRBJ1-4,CASSQGTRQGVRLFF
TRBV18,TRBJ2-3,CASSPNGGGDTDTQYF
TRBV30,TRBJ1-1,CAWSVTRVGGTEAFF
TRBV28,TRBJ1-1,CASSWGTVNTEAFF
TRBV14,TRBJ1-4,CASSSFRREAEKLFF
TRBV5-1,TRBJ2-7,CASSASSGAYEQYF
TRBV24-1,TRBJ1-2,CATSDPNYGYTF
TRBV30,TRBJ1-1,CAWSTAGTGEAFF
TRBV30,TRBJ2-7,CAWSRRRERTYEQYF
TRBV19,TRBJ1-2,CASSMTALTTF
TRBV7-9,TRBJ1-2,CASSLSGSYPNGYTF
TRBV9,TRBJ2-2,CASSVALYANTGELFF
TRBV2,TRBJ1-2,CASSEFGRPGGYTF
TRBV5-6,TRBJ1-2,CASSFFWQAEDGYTF
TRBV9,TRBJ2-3,CASSVRSGTTDTQYF
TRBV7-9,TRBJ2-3,CASSLSAGGTDTQYF
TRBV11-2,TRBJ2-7,CASSKDRVRTYEQYF
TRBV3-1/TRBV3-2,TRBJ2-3,CASSQGGDSTDTQYF
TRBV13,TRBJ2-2,CASSFGTANTGELFF
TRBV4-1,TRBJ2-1,CASSPPELVVNEQFF